These 6 T cell receptor beta chains originate from one sample sequenced in a study of blood T cells in healthy people across ages. Alongside a J-beta primer mix, a sample-barcoded 5' primer served in a second PCR lasting about 6 to 11 cycles. From the 5' RACE reads, TCRdb called clonotypes with MiXCR, one entry per CDR3 protein. The table shows fewer than 700,000 distinct CDR3 sequences, with 40% to 50% occurring only once. What was sequenced was blood. The receptor set was obtained from an elderly man in good health.

This chain connects TRBV7-3 to TRBJ2-1, with TRBD2 matching 14 bases. Germline V gene data show CDR1 as SGHTA and CDR2 as FQGTGA. The CDR3 is made up of 16 amino acids. V lost 5 bases, J lost 6 bases, and 6 bases stayed unmatched. CDR3 protein: CASSPMTSGRVNEQFF. The CDR3 region has the DNA TGTGCCAGCAGCCCCATGACTAGCGGGAGGGTCAATGAGCAGTTCTTC.

The chain recombines TRBV7-7 with TRBJ2-5; D tentatively fits TRBD1 or TRBD2 (7 bases each). The germline V gene encodes CDR1 SSHAT and CDR2 FNYEAQ (reference sequence). This CDR3 comprises 12 residues. Trimming left V 2 bases short and J 9 bases short, with 10 bases between. The DNA of the CDR3 is TGTGCCAGCAGCTTATCAGGGGGGGCCCAGTACTTC. Protein product: CASSLSGGAQYF.

This clonotype was counted many times. The rearrangement links TRBV12-3 or TRBV12-4 to TRBJ2-5; no reliable D call. Trimming left V 5 bases short and J 4 bases short, with 11 bases between. The CDR3 loop spans 13 amino acids. Here the CDR3 DNA reads TGTGCCAGCAGTACGGGCGAAGGAGAGACCCAGTACTTC. This encodes CASSTGEGETQYF.

In its sample, this clonotype was seen once. This chain links TRBV27 with TRBJ1-5; maybe TRBD1 (5 bases). The V and J ends lost 5 bases and 3 bases respectively, with 11 bases between them. Germline V gene lookup returns CDR1 MNHEY and CDR2 SMNVEV (reference sequence). This CDR3 spans 14 amino acids. The CDR3 loop reads CASSPRQLNQPQHF. The CDR3 nucleotides read TGTGCCAGCAGTCCCCGACAGCTCAATCAGCCCCAGCATTTT.

This clonotype was counted between two and nine times. The chain uses TRBV4-3 and TRBJ2-5; D not certain. This CDR3 has 15 residues. In germline, CDR1 is LGHNA, CDR2 YSLEER. V was cut by 0 bases and J by 0 bases, with 8 bases left in between. The CDR3 here is CASSQDFTYQETQYF. CDR3 nucleotide sequence: TGCGCCAGCAGCCAAGACTTCACGTACCAAGAGACCCAGTACTTC.

The chain employs TRBV2 and TRBJ2-1, with TRBD2 identical over 12 bases. CDR3 size: 16 residues. The germline V gene has CDR1 SNHLY and CDR2 FYNNEI. V trimming: 4 bases; J trimming: 4 bases; junction bases outside the gene matches: 5. CDR3 DNA sequence: TGTGCCAGCAGTGGGCCGGGACTAGCGGGTTACAATGAGCAGTTCTTC. It yields the protein CASSGPGLAGYNEQFF. The full variable domain, rest sourced from reference TRBV2 and TRBJ2-1, is EPEVTQTPSHQVTQMGQEVILRCVPISNHLYFYWYRQILGQKVEFLVSFYNNEISEKSEIFDDQFSVERPDGSNFTLKIRSTKLEDSAMYFCASSGPGLAGYNEQFFGPGTRLTVL.